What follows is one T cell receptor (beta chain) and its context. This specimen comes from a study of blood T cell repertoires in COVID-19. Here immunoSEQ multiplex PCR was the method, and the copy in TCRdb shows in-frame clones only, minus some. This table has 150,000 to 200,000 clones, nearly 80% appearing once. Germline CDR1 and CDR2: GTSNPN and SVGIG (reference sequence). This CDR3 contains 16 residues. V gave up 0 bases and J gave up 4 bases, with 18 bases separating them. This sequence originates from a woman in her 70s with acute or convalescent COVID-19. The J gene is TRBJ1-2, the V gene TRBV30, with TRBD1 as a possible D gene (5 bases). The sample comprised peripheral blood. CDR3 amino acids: CAWSVPLSTELYGYTF. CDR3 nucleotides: TGTGCCTGGAGTGTACCTTTATCGACAGAGCTCTATGGCTACACCTTC.